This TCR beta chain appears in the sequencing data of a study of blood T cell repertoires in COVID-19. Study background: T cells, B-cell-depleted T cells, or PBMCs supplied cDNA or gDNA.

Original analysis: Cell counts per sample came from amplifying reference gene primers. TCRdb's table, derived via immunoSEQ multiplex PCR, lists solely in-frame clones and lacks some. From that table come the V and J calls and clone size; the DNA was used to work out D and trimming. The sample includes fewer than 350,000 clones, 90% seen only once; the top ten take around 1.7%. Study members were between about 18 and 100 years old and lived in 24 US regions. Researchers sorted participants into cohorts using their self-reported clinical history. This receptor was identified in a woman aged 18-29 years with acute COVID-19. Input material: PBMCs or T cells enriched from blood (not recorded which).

CDR3 nucleotide sequence: TGTGCCACCAGTGACCCTCTAACGGGAGGAAGCCAGTTCTTC. Protein: CATSDPLTGGSQFF. This rearrangement joins TRBV24-1 to TRBJ2-1; TRBD2 matches at 7 bases. V lost 4 bases, J lost 13 bases, and 12 bases stayed unmatched. The germline V gene has CDR1 KGHDR and CDR2 SFDVKD. This CDR3 is built from 14 residues.